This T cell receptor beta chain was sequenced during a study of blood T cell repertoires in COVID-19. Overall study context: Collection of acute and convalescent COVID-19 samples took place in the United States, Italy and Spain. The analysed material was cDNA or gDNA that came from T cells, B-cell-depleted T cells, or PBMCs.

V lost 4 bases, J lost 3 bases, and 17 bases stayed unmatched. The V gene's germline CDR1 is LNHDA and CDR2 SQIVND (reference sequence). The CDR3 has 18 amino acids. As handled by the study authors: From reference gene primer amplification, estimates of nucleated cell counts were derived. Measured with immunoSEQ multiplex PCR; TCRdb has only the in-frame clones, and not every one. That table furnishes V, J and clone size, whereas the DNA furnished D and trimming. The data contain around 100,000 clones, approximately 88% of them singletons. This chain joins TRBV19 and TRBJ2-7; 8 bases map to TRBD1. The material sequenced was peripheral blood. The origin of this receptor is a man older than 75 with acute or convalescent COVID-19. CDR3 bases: TGTGCCAGTAGTAAGGAATCATGGGTATTGACAGGGGACTACGAGCAGTACTTC. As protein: CASSKESWVLTGDYEQYF.